Listed below are T cell receptor beta chains from one sample, sequenced in a study of blood T cells in healthy people across ages. TCRdb recomputed calls from the 5' RACE reads with MiXCR, one row per CDR3 protein. The table lists around 1,500,000 distinct CDR3 sequences, approximately 28% of them singletons. Sequenced input: blood. All receptors derive from a woman aged 25 to 39 in good health. Each CDR3 is given with its conserved first and last residue. The order of the fields is V gene, D gene, J gene, clone size, CDR3 protein, CDR3 DNA. A D gene is named only where the DNA matches it firmly. Clone size is stated in some rows and not others, as once, few, many or a class when expanded.

TRBV6-5,TRBD1,TRBJ2-7,many,CASRDAGTGWDEQYF,TGTGCCAGCAGAGATGCCGGGACAGGGTGGGACGAGCAGTACTTC
TRBV20-1,-,TRBJ1-2,-,CSARVPGDVSYGYTF,TGCAGTGCTAGAGTTCCAGGGGACGTCTCCTATGGCTACACCTTC
TRBV6-5,-,TRBJ2-5,once,CASSVAEGLGKTQYF,TGTGCCAGCAGCGTAGCGGAGGGGCTTGGGAAGACCCAGTACTTC
TRBV3-1,-,TRBJ2-5,-,CASSQVESLANQETQYF,TGTGCCAGCAGCCAAGTGGAGTCTCTAGCGAATCAAGAGACCCAGTACTTC
TRBV24-1,-,TRBJ2-1,-,CATSDRGASEGVSDEQFF,TGTGCCACCAGTGATCGGGGGGCTAGCGAGGGGGTAAGCGATGAGCAGTTCTTC
TRBV7-3,-,TRBJ2-5,many,CASSLSTGEGQETQYF,TGTGCCAGCAGCTTATCAACAGGGGAGGGTCAAGAGACCCAGTACTTC
TRBV12-3/TRBV12-4,TRBD2,TRBJ2-3,-,CANSLRLAGSADTQYF,TGTGCCAACAGTTTAAGGCTAGCGGGAAGCGCAGATACGCAGTATTTT
TRBV28,-,TRBJ1-1,once,CASVRGLNTEAFF,TGTGCCAGCGTAAGGGGATTGAACACTGAAGCTTTCTTT
TRBV6-6,-,TRBJ2-5,many,CASSYQGVETQYF,TGTGCCAGCAGTTATCAGGGCGTGGAGACCCAGTACTTC
TRBV30,-,TRBJ2-7,-,CAWRGLDGNEQYF,TGTGCCTGGAGGGGACTGGATGGGAACGAGCAGTACTTC
TRBV4-1,TRBD2,TRBJ2-4,-,CASSHSGIGDIQYF,TGCGCCAGCAGCCATAGCGGGATAGGGGACATTCAGTACTTC
TRBV5-1,-,TRBJ2-4,many,CASSPGATSIGNIQYF,TGCGCCAGCAGCCCCGGGGCTACTTCAATCGGGAACATTCAGTACTTC
TRBV2,TRBD1,TRBJ1-5,-,CASSGDRGTAQPQHF,TGTGCCAGCAGTGGAGACAGGGGGACGGCTCAGCCCCAGCATTTT